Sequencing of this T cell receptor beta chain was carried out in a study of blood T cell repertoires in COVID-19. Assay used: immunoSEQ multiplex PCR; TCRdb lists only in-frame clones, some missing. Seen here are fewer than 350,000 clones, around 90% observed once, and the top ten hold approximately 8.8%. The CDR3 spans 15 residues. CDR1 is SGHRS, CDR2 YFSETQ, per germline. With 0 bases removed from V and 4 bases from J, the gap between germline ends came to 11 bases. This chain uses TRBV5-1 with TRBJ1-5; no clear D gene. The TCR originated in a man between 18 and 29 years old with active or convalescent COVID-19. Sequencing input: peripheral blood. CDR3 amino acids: CASSLGGNENQPQHF. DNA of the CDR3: TGCGCCAGCAGCTTGGGAGGGAATGAGAATCAGCCCCAGCATTTT.